What follows are 14 T cell receptor beta chains derived from one specimen sequenced in a study of T cell responses to AZD1222 COVID-19 vaccine. Libraries were prepared by immunoSEQ multiplex PCR; TCRdb keeps only in-frame clonotypes and omits some of them. The sample shows 150,000 to 200,000 clones, around 90% of them seen only once. The sequencing here drew on peripheral blood, taken 28 days after the second AZD1222 dose. All receptors derive from an adult who received the AZD1222 COVID-19 vaccine.

The chain couples TRBV2 to TRBJ1-1; D might be TRBD1 (5 bases). The CDR3 consists of 13 residues. Germline CDR1 reads SNHLY; CDR2 reads FYNNEI. The germline V and J ends were trimmed by 4 bases and 3 bases, with 9 bases remaining between them. This chain's CDR3 is CASSVGLDTEAFF. CDR3 nucleotides: TGTGCCAGCAGTGTGGGGCTAGACACTGAAGCTTTCTTT. The full variable domain, completed using reference TRBV2 and TRBJ1-1, is EPEVTQTPSHQVTQMGQEVILRCVPISNHLYFYWYRQILGQKVEFLVSFYNNEISEKSEIFDDQFSVERPDGSNFTLKIRSTKLEDSAMYFCASSVGLDTEAFFGQGTRLTVV.

The V gene is TRBV4-1, the J gene TRBJ2-3; D is undetermined. V lost 1 base and J lost 1, with 6 bases in between. The CDR3 has 14 residues. Germline V gene sequence: CDR1 MGHRA, CDR2 YSYEKL. CDR3 sequence: CASSQVGRTDTQYF. For the CDR3, the DNA is TGCGCCAGCAGCCAAGTCGGCCGCACAGATACGCAGTATTTT.

The J gene is TRBJ1-6, the V gene TRBV9, with D perhaps matching TRBD1 (5 bases). The CDR3 sequence is 14 residues long. The V and J ends lost 4 bases and 7 bases respectively, with 12 bases between them. The germline CDR1 and CDR2 sequences are SGDLS and YYNGEE. The CDR3 loop reads CASSSTGGNSPLHF. In DNA form, the CDR3 reads TGTGCCAGCAGCTCTACCGGGGGGAATTCACCCCTCCACTTT.

The chain employs TRBV30 and TRBJ2-4; D remains ambiguous. The CDR3 covers 16 residues. The V gene's germline CDR1 is GTSNPN and CDR2 SVGIG (reference sequence). V was trimmed by 0 bases and J by 0 bases, leaving 12 bases between them. The CDR3, as DNA: TGTGCCTGGAGTGTACAGTTTTTCCTAGCCAAAAACATTCAGTACTTC. This gives the protein CAWSVQFFLAKNIQYF.

V is TRBV15 and J is TRBJ1-6; D not resolved. Trimming removed 6 bases from V and 4 bases from J, with 10 bases in between. The CDR3 is 14 amino acids. CDR1 and CDR2 (germline): LNHNV, YYDKDF (reference sequence). The CDR3 region is CATRLDEYNSPLHF. The CDR3 DNA reads as TGTGCCACCAGATTGGACGAGTATAATTCACCCCTCCACTTT. Using reference TRBV15 and TRBJ1-6 for the parts outside the CDR3, the full variable domain is DAMVIQNPRYQVTQFGKPVTLSCSQTLNHNVMYWYQQKSSQAPKLLFHYYDKDFNNEADTPDNFQSRRPNTSFCFLDIRSPGLGDTAMYLCATRLDEYNSPLHFGNGTRLTVT.

The chain carries TRBV5-1 and TRBJ2-1; 9 bases fit TRBD2. With 0 bases clipped from V and 14 bases from J, the junction kept 6 bases outside the gene matches. Germline-derived CDR1 and CDR2 are SGHRS and YFSETQ. CDR3 length: 13 residues. CDR3 sequence (DNA): TGCGCCAGCAGCTTGGCCGGGGCTAGCGGGGAGTTCTTC. Protein: CASSLAGASGEFF.

This chain joins TRBV13 and TRBJ1-2, with 7 positions matching TRBD1. Per germline, CDR1 PRHDT and CDR2 FYEKMQ (reference sequence). CDR3 size: 15 residues. Unmatched junction bases numbered 12, after V lost 2 bases and J lost 9 bases. CDR3 amino acids: CASSLRGGLHQSYTF. The CDR3 bases are TGTGCCAGCAGCTTACGAGGGGGCCTACATCAGAGCTACACCTTC.

The V gene is TRBV10-2, the J gene TRBJ1-2; possible D gene TRBD1, 6 bases. This CDR3 is 14 amino acids long. The germline CDR1 and CDR2 sequences are WSHSY and SAAADI. Deletions cut 5 bases from V and 0 bases from J, with 10 bases between. The CDR3: CASSPGQPNYGYTF. Here the CDR3 DNA reads TGCGCCAGCAGTCCTGGACAGCCTAACTATGGCTACACCTTC.

The chain combines TRBV19 with TRBJ1-2; TRBD1 agrees at 7 bases. J was trimmed by 6 bases and V by 5 bases; bases with no gene match: 15. Germline CDR1 reads LNHDA; CDR2 reads SQIVND (reference sequence). This CDR3 region has 16 residues. The CDR3 reads CASSASWLGQRDGYTF. For the CDR3, the DNA is TGTGCCAGTAGTGCCTCATGGTTGGGACAGCGTGATGGCTACACCTTC.

The chain carries TRBV9 and TRBJ1-1; D remains ambiguous. V was cut by 3 bases and J by 3 bases, with 9 bases left in between. The germline gives CDR1 SGDLS, CDR2 YYNGEE. This CDR3 has 13 amino acids. DNA for the CDR3: TGTGCCAGCAGCGCGAGTCCCGACACTGAAGCTTTCTTT. As protein: CASSASPDTEAFF.

V gene TRBV7-8 combines with J gene TRBJ1-2; D not resolved. In germline, CDR1 is SGHVS, CDR2 FQNEAQ. The V gene lost 1 base and the J gene lost 4 bases, with 10 bases spanning the gap. The CDR3 extends over 14 amino acids. CDR3 DNA: TGTGCCAGCAGCTTAGAAGCCTGGCGCTATGGCTACACCTTC. This encodes CASSLEAWRYGYTF.

The V and J genes are TRBV10-3 and TRBJ1-3; no clear D. This CDR3 is 15 amino acids long. V gave up 4 bases and J gave up 0 bases, with 10 bases separating them. Per the germline V gene, CDR1 is ENHRY and CDR2 is SYGVKD. The CDR3 loop is CAISGRGFSGNTIYF. Here the CDR3 DNA reads TGTGCCATCAGTGGCCGCGGATTCTCTGGAAACACCATATATTTT.

The chain couples TRBV29-1 to TRBJ2-2; 7 nucleotides agree with TRBD1. CDR1 is SQVTM, CDR2 ANQGSEA, per germline. The CDR3 spans 15 residues. V was pared by 7 bases and J by 2 bases, with 10 bases of the junction left unmatched. This CDR3 is CSALKGARNTGELFF. The CDR3 bases are TGCAGCGCCCTAAAGGGGGCGCGCAACACCGGGGAGCTGTTTTTT.

The rearrangement uses TRBV9 and TRBJ2-2; perhaps TRBD2 as D (6 bases). With 0 bases removed from V and 3 bases from J, the gap between germline ends came to 15 bases. Germline CDR1 and CDR2: SGDLS and YYNGEE. This CDR3 is built from 17 residues. CDR3: CASSVGSIGTDTGELFF. The CDR3 DNA reads TGTGCCAGCAGCGTAGGATCTATTGGGACTGACACCGGGGAGCTGTTTTTT.